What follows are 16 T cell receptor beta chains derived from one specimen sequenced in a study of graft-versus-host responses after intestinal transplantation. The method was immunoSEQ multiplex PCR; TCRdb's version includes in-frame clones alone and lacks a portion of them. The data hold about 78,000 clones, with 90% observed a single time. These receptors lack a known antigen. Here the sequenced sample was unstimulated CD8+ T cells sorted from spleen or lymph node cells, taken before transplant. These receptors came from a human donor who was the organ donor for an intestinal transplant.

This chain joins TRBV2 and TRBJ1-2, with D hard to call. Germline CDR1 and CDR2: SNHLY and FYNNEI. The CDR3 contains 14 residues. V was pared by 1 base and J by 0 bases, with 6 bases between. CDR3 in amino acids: CASSEETANYGYTF. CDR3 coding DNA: TGTGCCAGCAGTGAAGAAACAGCTAACTATGGCTACACCTTC.

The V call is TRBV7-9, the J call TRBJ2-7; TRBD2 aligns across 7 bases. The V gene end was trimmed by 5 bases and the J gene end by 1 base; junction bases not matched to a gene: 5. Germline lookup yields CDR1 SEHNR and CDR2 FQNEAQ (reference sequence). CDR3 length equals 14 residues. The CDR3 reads CASSLPGGSYEQYV. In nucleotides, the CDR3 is TGTGCCAGCAGCCTCCCCGGGGGGTCCTACGAGCAGTACGTC.

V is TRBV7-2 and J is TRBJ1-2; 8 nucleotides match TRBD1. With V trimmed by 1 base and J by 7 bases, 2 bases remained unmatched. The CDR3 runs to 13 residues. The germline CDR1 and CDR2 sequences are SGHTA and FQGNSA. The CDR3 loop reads CASSLGTGTGYTF. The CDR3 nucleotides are TGTGCCAGCAGCTTAGGGACAGGGACTGGCTACACCTTC.

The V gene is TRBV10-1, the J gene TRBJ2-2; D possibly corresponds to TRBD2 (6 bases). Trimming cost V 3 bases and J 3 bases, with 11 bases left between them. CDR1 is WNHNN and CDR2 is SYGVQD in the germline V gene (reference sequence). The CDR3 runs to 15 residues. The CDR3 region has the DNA TGCGCCAGCAGTGACCCGGGGGTGGACACCGGGGAGCTGTTTTTT. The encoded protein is CASSDPGVDTGELFF.

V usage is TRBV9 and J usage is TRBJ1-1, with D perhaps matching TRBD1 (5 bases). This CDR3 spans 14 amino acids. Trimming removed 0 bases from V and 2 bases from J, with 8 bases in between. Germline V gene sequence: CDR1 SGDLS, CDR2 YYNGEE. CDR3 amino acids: CASSVVDSNTEAFF. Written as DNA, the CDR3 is TGTGCCAGCAGCGTAGTTGACAGTAACACTGAAGCTTTCTTT.

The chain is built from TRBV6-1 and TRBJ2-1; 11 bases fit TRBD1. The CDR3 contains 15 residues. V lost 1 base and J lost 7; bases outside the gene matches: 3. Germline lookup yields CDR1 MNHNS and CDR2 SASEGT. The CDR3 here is CASSEEGTGGNEQFF. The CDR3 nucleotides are TGTGCCAGCAGTGAAGAGGGGACAGGGGGGAATGAGCAGTTCTTC.

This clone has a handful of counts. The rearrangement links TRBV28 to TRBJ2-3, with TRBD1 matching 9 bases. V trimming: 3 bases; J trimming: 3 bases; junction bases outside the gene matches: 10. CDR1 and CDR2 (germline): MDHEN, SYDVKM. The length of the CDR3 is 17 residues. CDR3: CASSLVFRTGVTDTQYF. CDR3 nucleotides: TGTGCCAGCAGTTTGGTCTTTAGGACAGGGGTAACAGATACGCAGTATTTT.

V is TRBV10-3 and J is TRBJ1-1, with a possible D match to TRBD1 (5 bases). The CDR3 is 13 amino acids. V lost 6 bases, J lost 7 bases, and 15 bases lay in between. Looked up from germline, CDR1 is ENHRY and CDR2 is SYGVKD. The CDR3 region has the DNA TGTGCCATCAGGGATCCCGGTCAGGGTGAAGCTTTCTTT. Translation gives CAIRDPGQGEAFF.

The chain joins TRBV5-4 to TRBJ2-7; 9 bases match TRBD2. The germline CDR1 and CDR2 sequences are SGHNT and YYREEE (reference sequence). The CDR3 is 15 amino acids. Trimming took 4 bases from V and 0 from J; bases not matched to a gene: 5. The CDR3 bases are TGTGCCAGCAGCAGAGCGGGGGGCCCCTCCTACGAGCAGTACGTC. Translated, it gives CASSRAGGPSYEQYV.

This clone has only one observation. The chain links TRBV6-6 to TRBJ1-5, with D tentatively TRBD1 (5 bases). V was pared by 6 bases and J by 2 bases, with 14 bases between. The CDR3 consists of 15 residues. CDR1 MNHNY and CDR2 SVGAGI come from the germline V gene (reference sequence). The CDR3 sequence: CASSPEGVGNQPQHF. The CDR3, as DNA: TGTGCCAGCAGCCCAGAAGGGGTCGGCAATCAGCCCCAGCATTTT.

The CDR3 here is CASSFPTDDYTF. The CDR3 nucleotides read TGTGCCAGCAGTTTTCCCACTGATGACTACACCTTC. The chain employs TRBV28 and TRBJ1-2, with D hard to call. This CDR3 contains 12 residues. Trimming cost V 3 bases and J 10 bases, with 12 bases left between them. Germline lookup yields CDR1 MDHEN and CDR2 SYDVKM.

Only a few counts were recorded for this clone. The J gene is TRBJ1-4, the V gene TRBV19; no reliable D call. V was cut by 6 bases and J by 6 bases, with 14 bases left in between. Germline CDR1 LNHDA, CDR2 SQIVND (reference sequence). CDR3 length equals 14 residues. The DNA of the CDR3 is TGTGCCAGTAGCGGGTCGCGCGGCTATGAAAAACTGTTTTTT. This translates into CASSGSRGYEKLFF.

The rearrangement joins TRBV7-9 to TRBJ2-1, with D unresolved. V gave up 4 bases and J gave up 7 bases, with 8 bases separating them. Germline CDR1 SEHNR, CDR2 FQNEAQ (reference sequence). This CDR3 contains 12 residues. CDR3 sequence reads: CASSSSLNEQFF. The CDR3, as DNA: TGTGCCAGCAGCTCGTCCCTTAATGAGCAGTTCTTC. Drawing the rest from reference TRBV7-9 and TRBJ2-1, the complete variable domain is DTGVSQNPRHKITKRGQNVTFRCDPISEHNRLYWYRQTLGQGPEFLTYFQNEAQLEKSRLLSDRFSAERPKGSFSTLEIQRTEQGDSAMYLCASSSSLNEQFFGPGTRLTVL.

The DNA of the CDR3 is TGCGCCAGCAGCCAGGTCAGGGGGCCTGCCACTGAAGCTTTCTTT. Translating gives CASSQVRGPATEAFF. The V call is TRBV4-1, the J call TRBJ1-1; TRBD1 matches at 8 bases. There are 15 residues in the CDR3. V dropped 3 bases and J dropped 4; count of bases not matched to a gene: 7. The germline CDR1 and CDR2 sequences are MGHRA and YSYEKL.

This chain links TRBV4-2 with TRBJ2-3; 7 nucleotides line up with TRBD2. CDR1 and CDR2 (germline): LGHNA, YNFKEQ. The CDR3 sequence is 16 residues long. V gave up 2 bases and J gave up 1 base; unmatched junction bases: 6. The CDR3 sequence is CASSQPGGGRTDTQYF. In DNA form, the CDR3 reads TGTGCCAGCAGCCAACCCGGCGGGGGACGCACAGATACGCAGTATTTT.

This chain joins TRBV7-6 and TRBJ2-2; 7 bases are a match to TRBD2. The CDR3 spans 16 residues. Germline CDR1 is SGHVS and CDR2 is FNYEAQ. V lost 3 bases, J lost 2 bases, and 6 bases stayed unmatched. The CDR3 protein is CASSLSAGENTGELFF. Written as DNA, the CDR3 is TGTGCCAGCAGCTTGTCGGCGGGGGAAAACACCGGGGAGCTGTTTTTT.